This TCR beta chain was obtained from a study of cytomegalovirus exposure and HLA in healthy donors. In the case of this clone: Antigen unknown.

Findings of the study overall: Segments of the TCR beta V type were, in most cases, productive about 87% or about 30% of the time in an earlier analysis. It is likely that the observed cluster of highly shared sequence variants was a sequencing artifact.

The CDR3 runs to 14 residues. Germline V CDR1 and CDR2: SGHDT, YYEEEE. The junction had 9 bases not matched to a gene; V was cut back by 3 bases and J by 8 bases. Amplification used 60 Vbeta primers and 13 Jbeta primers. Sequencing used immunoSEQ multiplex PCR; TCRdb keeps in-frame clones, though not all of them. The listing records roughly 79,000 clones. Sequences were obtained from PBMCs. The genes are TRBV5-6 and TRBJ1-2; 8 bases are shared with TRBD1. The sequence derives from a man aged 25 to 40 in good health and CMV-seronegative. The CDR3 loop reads CASSSYGTGYGYTF. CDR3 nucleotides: TGTGCCAGCAGCTCTTATGGGACAGGCTACGGCTACACCTTC.